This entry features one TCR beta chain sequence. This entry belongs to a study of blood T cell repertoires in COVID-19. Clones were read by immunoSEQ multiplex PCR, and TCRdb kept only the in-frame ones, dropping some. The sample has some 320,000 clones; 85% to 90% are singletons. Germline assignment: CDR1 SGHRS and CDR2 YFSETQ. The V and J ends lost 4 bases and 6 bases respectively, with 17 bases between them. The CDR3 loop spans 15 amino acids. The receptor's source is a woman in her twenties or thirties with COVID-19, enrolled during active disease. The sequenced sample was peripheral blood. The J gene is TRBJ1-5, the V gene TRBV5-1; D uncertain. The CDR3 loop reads CASSAGDYDRQPQHF. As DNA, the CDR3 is TGCGCCAGCAGCGCGGGAGACTACGATCGTCAGCCCCAGCATTTT.